The clone carrying this T cell receptor (beta chain) was found once. Method: immunoSEQ multiplex PCR; TCRdb's copy keeps in-frame clones and lacks some. The data hold about 300,000 clones, with 80% to 90% observed a single time. This sample was included in a study of blood T cell repertoires in COVID-19. Study-level background: Sources were T cells, B-cell-depleted T cells, or PBMCs; the material itself was cDNA or gDNA.

The germline V and J ends were trimmed by 1 base and 2 bases, with 9 bases remaining between them. CDR3 length: 14 amino acids. CDR1 SGHDN and CDR2 FVKESK come from the germline V gene. The TCR comes from a man younger than 40 who had recovered from COVID-19. The sequencing input was PBMCs or T cells enriched from blood (not recorded which). V gene TRBV14 combines with J gene TRBJ2-7; maybe TRBD1 (6 bases). The CDR3 DNA sequence: TGTGCCAGCAGCCAAGGGACAGTACCCTACGAGCAGTACTTC. Amino acids: CASSQGTVPYEQYF.